This T cell receptor (beta chain) was observed in a study of blood T cells in healthy people across ages. CDR1 SGDLS and CDR2 YYNGEE come from the germline V gene. This CDR3 spans 16 amino acids. V lost 4 bases to trimming and J lost 2 bases; unmatched junction nucleotides: 8. Using a J-beta primer mix together with a sample-barcoded 5' primer, a second PCR was run for roughly 6 to 11 cycles. A single record per CDR3 protein comes from TCRdb applying MiXCR to the 5' RACE reads. Among about 1 million distinct CDR3 sequences listed, under 55% were seen once. Source material: blood. The rearrangement links TRBV9 to TRBJ2-3; 9 nucleotides match TRBD2. The TCR sequence derives from a woman aged 55-69 years in good health. The CDR3: CASSPRLAVPTDTQYF. CDR3 in DNA: TGTGCCAGCAGCCCAAGACTAGCGGTACCCACAGATACGCAGTATTTT.